One TCR beta chain is described in this entry. The method was immunoSEQ multiplex PCR; TCRdb's version includes in-frame clones alone and lacks a portion of them. The sample carries about 67,000 clones, about 91% recorded once. Germline V gene data show CDR1 as LGHNA and CDR2 as YNFKEQ. The V gene end was trimmed by 5 bases and the J gene end by 0 bases; junction bases not matched to a gene: 16. This CDR3 is 19 amino acids long. The data were obtained in a study of T cells after somatic rescue of genetic block. V and J are TRBV4-2 and TRBJ2-3, with TRBD2 identical over 8 bases. The TCR was taken from a man aged 40-49 years. The source material was peripheral blood mononuclear cells (PBMCs). The CDR3 loop is CASSYTTSGLSPSTDTQYF. For the CDR3, the DNA is TGTGCCAGCAGCTACACTACTAGCGGCTTATCCCCTAGCACAGATACGCAGTATTTT.